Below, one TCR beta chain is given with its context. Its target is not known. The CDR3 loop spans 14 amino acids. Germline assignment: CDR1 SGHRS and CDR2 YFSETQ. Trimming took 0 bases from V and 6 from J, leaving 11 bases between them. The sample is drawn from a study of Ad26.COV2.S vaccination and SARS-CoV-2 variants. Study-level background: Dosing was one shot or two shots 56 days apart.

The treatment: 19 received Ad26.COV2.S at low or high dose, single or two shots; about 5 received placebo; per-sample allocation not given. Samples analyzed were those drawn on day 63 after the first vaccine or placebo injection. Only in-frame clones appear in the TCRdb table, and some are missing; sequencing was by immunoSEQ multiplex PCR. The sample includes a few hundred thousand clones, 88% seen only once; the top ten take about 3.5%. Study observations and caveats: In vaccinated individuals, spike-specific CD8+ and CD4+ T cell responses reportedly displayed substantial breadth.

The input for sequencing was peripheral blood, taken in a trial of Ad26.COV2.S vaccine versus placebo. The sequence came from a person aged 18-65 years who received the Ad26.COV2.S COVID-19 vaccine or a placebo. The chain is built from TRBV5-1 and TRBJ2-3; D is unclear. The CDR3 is CASSLVSGRDTQYF. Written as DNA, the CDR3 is TGCGCCAGCAGCTTGGTGTCCGGGCGGGATACGCAGTATTTT.